The present TCR beta chain was sequenced within a study of blood T cell repertoires in COVID-19. Study information: The United States, Italy and Spain provided the acute and convalescent COVID-19 samples. The analysed material was cDNA or gDNA that came from T cells, B-cell-depleted T cells, or PBMCs.

Source study methods: Amplifying reference gene primers gave estimates of nucleated cell counts. Some clones are missing from TCRdb's copy, which holds only in-frame ones; the method was immunoSEQ multiplex PCR. V and J calls and clone size come straight from that table; D and trimming were deduced from the DNA. The profile shows about 270,000 clones, around 89% of them singletons. The germline CDR1 and CDR2 sequences are SGDLS and YYNGEE. The CDR3 has 14 residues. Trimming cost V 3 bases and J 2 bases; bases outside gene matches: 3. As for this clone: This CDR3 is also generated by other DNA sequences in the sample.

This receptor was identified in a man aged 55 to 70 who had recovered from COVID-19. The chain links TRBV9 to TRBJ2-5; TRBD1 matches at 8 bases. The sequencing input was peripheral blood. CDR3 nucleotide sequence: TGTGCCAGCAGCGCCAGACAGGGGCAAGAGACCCAGTACTTC. This encodes CASSARQGQETQYF.